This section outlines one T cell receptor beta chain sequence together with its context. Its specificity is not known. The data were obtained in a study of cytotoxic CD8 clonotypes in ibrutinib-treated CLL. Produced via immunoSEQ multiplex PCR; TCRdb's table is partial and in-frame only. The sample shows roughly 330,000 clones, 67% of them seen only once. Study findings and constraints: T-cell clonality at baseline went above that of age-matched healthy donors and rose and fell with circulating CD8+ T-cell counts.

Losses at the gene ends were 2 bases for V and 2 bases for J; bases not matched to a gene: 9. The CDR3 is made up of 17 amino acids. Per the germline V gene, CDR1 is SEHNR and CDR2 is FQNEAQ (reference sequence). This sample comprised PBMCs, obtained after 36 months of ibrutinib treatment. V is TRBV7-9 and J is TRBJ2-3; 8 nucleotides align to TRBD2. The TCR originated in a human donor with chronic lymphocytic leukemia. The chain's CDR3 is CASSLRLERGHTDTQYF. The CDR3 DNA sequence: TGTGCCAGCAGCTTAAGGCTAGAGCGGGGGCACACAGATACGCAGTATTTT.